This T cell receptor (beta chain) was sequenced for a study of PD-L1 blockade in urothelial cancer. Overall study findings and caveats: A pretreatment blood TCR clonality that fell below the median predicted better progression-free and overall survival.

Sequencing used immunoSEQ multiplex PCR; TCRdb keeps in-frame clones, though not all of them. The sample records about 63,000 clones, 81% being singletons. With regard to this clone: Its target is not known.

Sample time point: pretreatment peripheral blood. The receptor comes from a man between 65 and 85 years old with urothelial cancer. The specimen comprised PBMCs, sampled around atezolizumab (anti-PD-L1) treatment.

CDR3 protein: CASSLDRGVADTQYF. CDR3 DNA: TGCGCCAGCAGCTTGGACAGGGGGGTAGCAGATACGCAGTATTTT. The chain links TRBV5-1 to TRBJ2-3; 8 nucleotides line up with TRBD1. Losses at the gene ends were 0 bases for V and 4 bases for J; bases not matched to a gene: 4. Germline loops: CDR1 SGHRS, CDR2 YFSETQ. The CDR3 totals 15 residues. Based on the CDR3 plus reference TRBV5-1 and TRBJ2-3, the full variable domain is KAGVTQTPRYLIKTRGQQVTLSCSPISGHRSVSWYQQTPGQGLQFLFEYFSETQRNKGNFPGRFSGRQFSNSRSEMNVSTLELGDSALYLCASSLDRGVADTQYFGPGTRLTVL.